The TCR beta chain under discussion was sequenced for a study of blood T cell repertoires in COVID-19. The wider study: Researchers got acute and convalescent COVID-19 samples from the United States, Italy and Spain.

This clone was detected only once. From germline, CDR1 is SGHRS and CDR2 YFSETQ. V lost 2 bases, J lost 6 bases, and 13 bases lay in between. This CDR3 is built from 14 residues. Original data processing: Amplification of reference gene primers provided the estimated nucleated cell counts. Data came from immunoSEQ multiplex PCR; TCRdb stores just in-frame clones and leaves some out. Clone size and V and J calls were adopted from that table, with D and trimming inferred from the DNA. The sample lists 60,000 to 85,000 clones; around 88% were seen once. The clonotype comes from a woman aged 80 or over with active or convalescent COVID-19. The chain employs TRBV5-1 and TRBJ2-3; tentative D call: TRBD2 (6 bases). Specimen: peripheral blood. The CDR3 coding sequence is TGCGCCAGCAGCTTAAACGGGAGAAGTGATACGCAGTATTTT. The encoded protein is CASSLNGRSDTQYF.